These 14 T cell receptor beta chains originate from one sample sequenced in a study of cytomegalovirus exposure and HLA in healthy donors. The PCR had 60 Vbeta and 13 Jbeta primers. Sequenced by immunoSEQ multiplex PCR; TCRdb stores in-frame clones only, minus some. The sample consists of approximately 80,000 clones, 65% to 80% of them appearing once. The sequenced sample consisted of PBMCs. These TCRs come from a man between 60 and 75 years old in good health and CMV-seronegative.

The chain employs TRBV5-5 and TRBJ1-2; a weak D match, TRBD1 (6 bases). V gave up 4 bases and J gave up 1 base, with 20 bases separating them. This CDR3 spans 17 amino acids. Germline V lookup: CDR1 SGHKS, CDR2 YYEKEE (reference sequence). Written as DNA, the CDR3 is TGTGCCAGCAGCGAGGCCACAGGGTTTTTACGTAACTATGGCTACACCTTC. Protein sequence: CASSEATGFLRNYGYTF.

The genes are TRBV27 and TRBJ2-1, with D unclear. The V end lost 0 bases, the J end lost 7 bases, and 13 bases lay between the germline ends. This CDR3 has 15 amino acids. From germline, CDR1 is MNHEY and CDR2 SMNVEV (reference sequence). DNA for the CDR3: TGTGCCAGCAGTTTATCCCCCCCCATCCAAAATGAGCAGTTCTTC. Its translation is CASSLSPPIQNEQFF.

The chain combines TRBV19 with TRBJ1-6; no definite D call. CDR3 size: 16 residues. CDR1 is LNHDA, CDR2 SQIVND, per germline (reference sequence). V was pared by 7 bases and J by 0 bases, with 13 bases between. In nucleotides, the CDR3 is TGTGCCAGTAACTTACAGATGAGCTCCTATAATTCACCCCTCCACTTT. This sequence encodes CASNLQMSSYNSPLHF.

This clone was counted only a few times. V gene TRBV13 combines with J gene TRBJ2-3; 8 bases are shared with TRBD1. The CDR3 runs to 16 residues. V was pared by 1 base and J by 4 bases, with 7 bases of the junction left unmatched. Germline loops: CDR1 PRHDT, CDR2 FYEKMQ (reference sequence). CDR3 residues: CASSLDLVQGADTQYF. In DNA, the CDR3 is TGTGCCAGCAGCTTAGATTTGGTACAGGGGGCAGATACGCAGTATTTT.

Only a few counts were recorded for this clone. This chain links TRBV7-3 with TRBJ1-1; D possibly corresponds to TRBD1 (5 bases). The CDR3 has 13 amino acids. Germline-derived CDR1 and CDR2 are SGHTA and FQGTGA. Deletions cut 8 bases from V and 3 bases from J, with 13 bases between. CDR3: CASRGTVDTEAFF. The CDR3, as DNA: TGTGCCAGCCGCGGGACGGTGGACACTGAAGCTTTCTTT. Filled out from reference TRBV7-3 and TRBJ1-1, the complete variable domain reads GAGVSQTPSNKVTEKGKYVELRCDPISGHTALYWYRQSLGQGPEFLIYFQGTGAADDSGLPNDRFFAVRPEGSVSTLKIQRTERGDSAVYLCASRGTVDTEAFFGQGTRLTVV.

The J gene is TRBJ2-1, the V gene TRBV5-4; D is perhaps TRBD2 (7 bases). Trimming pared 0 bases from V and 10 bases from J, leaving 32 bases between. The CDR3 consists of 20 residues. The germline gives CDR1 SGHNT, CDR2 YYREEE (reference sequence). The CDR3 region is CASSLGGGNLGRGPGGEQFF. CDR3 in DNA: TGTGCCAGCAGCTTGGGGGGTGGAAATTTAGGGCGGGGGCCTGGAGGGGAGCAGTTCTTC.

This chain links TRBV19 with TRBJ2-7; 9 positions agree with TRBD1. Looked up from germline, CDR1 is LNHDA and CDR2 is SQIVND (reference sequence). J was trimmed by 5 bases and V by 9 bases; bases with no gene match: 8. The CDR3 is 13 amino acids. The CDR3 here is CASAGQGVNEQYF. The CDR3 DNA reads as TGTGCCAGCGCGGGACAGGGAGTCAACGAGCAGTACTTC.

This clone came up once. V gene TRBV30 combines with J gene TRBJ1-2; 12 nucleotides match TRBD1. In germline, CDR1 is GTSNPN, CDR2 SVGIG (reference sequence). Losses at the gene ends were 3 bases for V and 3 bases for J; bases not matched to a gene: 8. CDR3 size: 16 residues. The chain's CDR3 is CAWSGTGGASYYGYTF. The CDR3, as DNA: TGTGCCTGGAGCGGGACAGGGGGCGCGTCGTACTATGGCTACACCTTC.

For the CDR3, the DNA is TGTGCCAGCAGCTCGGACAGGGTGTCGGGCTACACCTTC. It translates to CASSSDRVSGYTF. The chain links TRBV7-9 to TRBJ1-2; 8 nucleotides align to TRBD1. The CDR3 is made up of 13 amino acids. Trimming cost V 4 bases and J 8 bases; bases outside gene matches: 6. The germline V gene encodes CDR1 SEHNR and CDR2 FQNEAQ (reference sequence).

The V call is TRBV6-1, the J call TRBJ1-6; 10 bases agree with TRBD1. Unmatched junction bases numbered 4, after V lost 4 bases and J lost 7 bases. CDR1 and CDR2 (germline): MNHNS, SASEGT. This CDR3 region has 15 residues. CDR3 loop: CASSGGQGVNSPLHF. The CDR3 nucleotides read TGTGCCAGCAGTGGTGGACAGGGGGTGAATTCACCCCTCCACTTT.

CDR3 in DNA: TGTGCCAGTAGTGTCGACAGGGTGAATGAGCAGTTCTTC. Amino acids: CASSVDRVNEQFF. V is TRBV19 and J is TRBJ2-1; TRBD1 matches at 7 bases. This CDR3 has 13 residues. Germline V lookup: CDR1 LNHDA, CDR2 SQIVND (reference sequence). V lost 5 bases and J lost 7; bases outside the gene matches: 5.

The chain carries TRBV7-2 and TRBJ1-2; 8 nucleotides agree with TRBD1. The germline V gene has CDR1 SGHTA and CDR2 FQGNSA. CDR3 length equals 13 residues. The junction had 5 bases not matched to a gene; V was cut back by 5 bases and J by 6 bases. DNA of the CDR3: TGTGCCAGCAGCGGCAACAGGGGGGATGGCTACACCTTC. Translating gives CASSGNRGDGYTF.

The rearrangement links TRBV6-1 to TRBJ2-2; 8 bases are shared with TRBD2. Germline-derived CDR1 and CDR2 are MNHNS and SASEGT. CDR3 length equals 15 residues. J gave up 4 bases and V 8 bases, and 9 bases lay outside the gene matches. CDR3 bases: TGTGCCAGCGTTTTTTCGGGGACTAGCACCGGGGAGCTGTTTTTT. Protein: CASVFSGTSTGELFF.

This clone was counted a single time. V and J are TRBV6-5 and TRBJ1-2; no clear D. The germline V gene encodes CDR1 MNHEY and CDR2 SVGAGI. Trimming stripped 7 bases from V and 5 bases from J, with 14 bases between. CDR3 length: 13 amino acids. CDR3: CASTRAGLYGYTF. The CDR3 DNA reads TGTGCCAGCACGAGGGCAGGCCTATATGGCTACACCTTC.